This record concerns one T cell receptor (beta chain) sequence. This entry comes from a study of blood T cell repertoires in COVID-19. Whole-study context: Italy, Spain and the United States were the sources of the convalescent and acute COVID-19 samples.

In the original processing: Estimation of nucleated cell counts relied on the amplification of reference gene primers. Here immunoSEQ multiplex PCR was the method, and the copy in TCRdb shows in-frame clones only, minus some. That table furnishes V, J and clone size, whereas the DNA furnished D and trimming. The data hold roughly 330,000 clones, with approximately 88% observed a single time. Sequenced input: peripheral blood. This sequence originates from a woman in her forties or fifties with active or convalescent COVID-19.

The CDR3 DNA reads as TGCGCCAGCAGCCAGGGACAGCTGAATCAGCCCCAGCATTTT. It specifies CASSQGQLNQPQHF. This chain uses TRBV4-1 with TRBJ1-5; TRBD1 agrees at 7 bases. Germline CDR1 MGHRA, CDR2 YSYEKL. This CDR3 is built from 14 residues. V trimming: 3 bases; J trimming: 4 bases; junction bases outside the gene matches: 3.